The 23 T cell receptor beta chains given below trace back to one sample, sequenced in a study of T cell changes during pregnancy in multiple sclerosis. Using immunoSEQ multiplex PCR, the repertoire was profiled, and TCRdb retains in-frame clones only, with some absent. This table has 20,000 to 25,000 clones, approximately 90% appearing once. The sample was CD4+ T cells from peripheral blood mononuclear cells, taken after pregnancy. All receptors come from a female donor in good health, enrolled as a control in a pregnancy study.

V is TRBV30 and J is TRBJ2-7; D gene uncertain. This CDR3 has 12 amino acids. The germline V and J ends were trimmed by 2 bases and 0 bases, with 5 bases remaining between them. Germline V lookup: CDR1 GTSNPN, CDR2 SVGIG (reference sequence). The CDR3 loop reads CAWSRSSYEQYF. The CDR3, as DNA: TGTGCCTGGAGTAGGAGCTCCTACGAGCAGTACTTC. Combining the CDR3 with reference TRBV30 and TRBJ2-7 gives the whole variable domain SQTIHQWPATLVQPVGSPLSLECTVEGTSNPNLYWYRQAAGRGLQLLFYSVGIGQISSEVPQNLSASRPQDRQFILSSKKLLLSDSGFYLCAWSRSSYEQYFGPGTRLTVT.

A single count supports this clone. The rearrangement links TRBV5-4 to TRBJ2-1, with 8 bases identical to TRBD2. CDR3 size: 15 residues. From germline, CDR1 is SGHNT and CDR2 YYREEE (reference sequence). J lost 6 bases, V lost 4 bases, and 9 bases had no gene match. CDR3 nucleotide sequence: TGTGCCAGCAGCCAGGCTCGGGGGGGCGGCAATGAGCAGTTCTTC. This translates into CASSQARGGGNEQFF.

The CDR3 reads CASSFSGGRETQYF. In DNA, the CDR3 is TGCGCCAGCAGCTTCTCGGGGGGGCGTGAGACCCAGTACTTC. The chain uses TRBV5-1 and TRBJ2-5; 8 bases map to TRBD2. The germline V gene has CDR1 SGHRS and CDR2 YFSETQ. Trimming removed 2 bases from V and 5 bases from J; junction bases left unmatched: 5. The CDR3 sequence is 14 residues long.

The genes are TRBV5-1 and TRBJ2-5; D is ambiguous. The CDR3 loop spans 15 amino acids. The germline gives CDR1 SGHRS, CDR2 YFSETQ. The ends were cut back, 0 bases at V and 2 bases at J, with 11 bases in the middle. The DNA of the CDR3 is TGCGCCAGCAGCTTGGTCCGACACCCGCAAGAGACCCAGTACTTC. Translating it yields CASSLVRHPQETQYF.

CDR3 in DNA: TGTGCCAGTAGTCAGGGGCGTTTTGCTGAAAAACTGTTTTTT. Its protein product is CASSQGRFAEKLFF. V gene TRBV19 combines with J gene TRBJ1-4, with D possibly matching TRBD1 (6 bases). The CDR3 loop spans 14 amino acids. Per the germline V gene, CDR1 is LNHDA and CDR2 is SQIVND (reference sequence). V was clipped by 5 bases and J by 7 bases, with 14 bases between them. Together with reference TRBV19 and TRBJ1-4, the CDR3 gives the full variable domain: DGGITQSPKYLFRKEGQNVTLSCEQNLNHDAMYWYRQDPGQGLRLIYYSQIVNDFQKGDIAEGYSVSREKKESFPLTVTSAQKNPTAFYLCASSQGRFAEKLFFGSGTQLSVL.

This clone is a singleton in its sample. V usage is TRBV5-6 and J usage is TRBJ2-1; weak D call: TRBD1 (5 bases). V was pared by 1 base and J by 15 bases, with 17 bases between. The CDR3 totals 13 residues. Germline V CDR1 and CDR2: SGHDT, YYEEEE. The CDR3, as DNA: TGTGCCAGCAGCTTGAACTCAGGGCAGGCACCGTTCTTC. Its protein product is CASSLNSGQAPFF.

This chain links TRBV14 with TRBJ1-4, with D perhaps matching TRBD1 (5 bases). Germline-derived CDR1 and CDR2 are SGHDN and FVKESK. The V gene lost 1 base and the J gene lost 7 bases, with 10 bases spanning the gap. This CDR3 has 14 residues. The CDR3 here is CASSQAQGGEKLFF. The CDR3 DNA reads as TGTGCCAGCAGCCAAGCTCAGGGTGGTGAAAAACTGTTTTTT.

The J gene is TRBJ2-5, the V gene TRBV10-1, with 12 bases lining up with TRBD2. Per germline, CDR1 WNHNN and CDR2 SYGVQD (reference sequence). There are 15 residues in the CDR3. V trimming: 8 bases; J trimming: 3 bases; junction bases outside the gene matches: 7. The CDR3 protein is CASRLAGALEETQYF. CDR3 nucleotide sequence: TGCGCCAGCCGACTAGCGGGAGCCCTCGAAGAGACCCAGTACTTC.

The J gene is TRBJ2-1, the V gene TRBV11-3; 9 nucleotides match TRBD2. Unmatched junction bases numbered 6, after V lost 5 bases and J lost 4 bases. CDR1 is SGHNT, CDR2 YENEEA, per germline. This CDR3 region has 15 residues. Here the CDR3 DNA reads TGTGCCAGCAGCCTCGATAGCGGGAGATACAATGAGCAGTTCTTC. Its translation is CASSLDSGRYNEQFF.

Notes on this clone: Distinct nucleotide sequences in the sample also encode this CDR3. J is TRBJ1-3 and V is TRBV18; D possibly corresponds to TRBD1 (6 bases). CDR1 and CDR2 from the germline V gene are KGHSH and LQKENI. The CDR3 sequence is 15 residues long. V was cut by 5 bases and J by 0 bases, with 11 bases left in between. The CDR3 DNA is TGTGCCAGCTCATGGGACACGAGCTCTGGAAACACCATATATTTT. This sequence encodes CASSWDTSSGNTIYF.

The rearrangement uses TRBV27 and TRBJ2-3; 10 bases map to TRBD1. Unmatched junction bases numbered 6, after V lost 6 bases and J lost 3 bases. The CDR3 covers 15 residues. Per germline, CDR1 MNHEY and CDR2 SMNVEV (reference sequence). CDR3 sequence reads: CASRLDRGRTDTQYF. In nucleotides, the CDR3 is TGTGCCAGCAGGCTGGACAGGGGGAGGACAGATACGCAGTATTTT.

The CDR3 region is CASSPPGTGGGKLFF. DNA of the CDR3: TGTGCCAGCAGCCCGCCCGGGACAGGGGGTGGAAAACTGTTTTTT. The chain recombines TRBV7-9 with TRBJ1-4, with TRBD1 identical over 11 bases. The junction had 9 bases not matched to a gene; V was cut back by 5 bases and J by 10 bases. Germline V gene data show CDR1 as SEHNR and CDR2 as FQNEAQ (reference sequence). This CDR3 is built from 15 residues.

This chain connects TRBV4-2 to TRBJ2-3; possibly TRBD2 for D (6 bases). V was shortened by 1 base and J by 0 bases, with 8 bases between the two germline ends. This CDR3 has 15 residues. Germline-derived CDR1 and CDR2 are LGHNA and YNFKEQ. CDR3 loop: CASSQGGTSTDTQYF. The CDR3 DNA sequence: TGTGCCAGCAGCCAAGGAGGGACTAGCACAGATACGCAGTATTTT.

This chain joins TRBV5-1 and TRBJ2-7; weak D call: TRBD1 (6 bases). The germline CDR1 and CDR2 sequences are SGHRS and YFSETQ. The V and J ends lost 4 bases and 6 bases respectively, with 11 bases between them. The CDR3 spans 12 residues. Here the CDR3 DNA reads TGCGCCAGCAGCCCGACAGGCTCCGAGCAGTACTTC. Translated: CASSPTGSEQYF.

This clone appeared once. V gene TRBV7-3 combines with J gene TRBJ2-3; 7 bases map to TRBD2. Trimming took 5 bases from V and 4 from J; bases not matched to a gene: 9. Germline V CDR1 and CDR2: SGHTA, FQGTGA. The CDR3 is 15 amino acids. This CDR3 reads CASSPTRTRPDTQYF. The CDR3 DNA reads as TGTGCCAGCAGCCCGACACGGACTAGACCAGATACGCAGTATTTT.

The chain is built from TRBV19 and TRBJ2-3; TRBD1 might be the D (5 bases). The germline gives CDR1 LNHDA, CDR2 SQIVND (reference sequence). V lost 3 bases and J 6 bases, leaving 10 bases between the germline ends. The CDR3 contains 13 residues. The CDR3 nucleotides read TGTGCCAGTAGTATTCAGGGAAGGGATACGCAGTATTTT. Translating it yields CASSIQGRDTQYF.

This chain uses TRBV19 with TRBJ2-5; D not resolved. V lost 9 bases and J 4 bases, leaving 21 bases between the germline ends. Germline lookup yields CDR1 LNHDA and CDR2 SQIVND (reference sequence). The CDR3 runs to 15 residues. As DNA, the CDR3 is TGTGCCAGCCGGCCGAGGTCGGGTTTCGGAGAGACCCAGTACTTC. Translated, it gives CASRPRSGFGETQYF.

In its sample, this clone was seen once. The gene calls are TRBV6-6 and TRBJ2-7, with D unclear. V gave up 6 bases and J gave up 3 bases, with 12 bases separating them. The CDR3 is 13 amino acids. The germline V gene encodes CDR1 MNHNY and CDR2 SVGAGI (reference sequence). The CDR3 sequence is CASSHQRGYEQYF. The CDR3 DNA reads as TGTGCCAGCAGCCACCAGCGAGGCTACGAGCAGTACTTC.

The CDR3 spells CASSLAGVSYEQYF. The CDR3 DNA reads TGTGCCAGCAGCCTAGCGGGAGTCTCATACGAGCAGTACTTC. The rearrangement joins TRBV11-2 to TRBJ2-7; TRBD2 matches 10 bases. Germline-derived CDR1 and CDR2 are SGHAT and FQNNGV. After removal of 5 bases from V and 4 bases from J, the junction contained 5 bases not matched to a gene. This CDR3 comprises 14 residues.

The CDR3 reads CASGGDYEQYF. In nucleotides, the CDR3 is TGTGCCAGCGGGGGGGATTACGAGCAGTACTTC. V and J are TRBV2 and TRBJ2-7; 7 nucleotides line up with TRBD2. CDR1 and CDR2 from the germline V gene are SNHLY and FYNNEI. With 8 bases clipped from V and 4 bases from J, the junction kept 2 bases outside the gene matches. The CDR3 runs 11 residues. Using reference TRBV2 and TRBJ2-7 for the parts outside the CDR3, the full variable domain is EPEVTQTPSHQVTQMGQEVILRCVPISNHLYFYWYRQILGQKVEFLVSFYNNEISEKSEIFDDQFSVERPDGSNFTLKIRSTKLEDSAMYFCASGGDYEQYFGPGTRLTVT.

The DNA for the CDR3 is TGTGCCAGCAGCTTAGATAGGGGATATGGAAACACCATATATTTT. This sequence encodes CASSLDRGYGNTIYF. The rearrangement uses TRBV7-2 and TRBJ1-3; D is perhaps TRBD1 (5 bases). Germline CDR1 reads SGHTA; CDR2 reads FQGNSA. The CDR3 runs 15 residues. Trimming removed 1 base from V and 3 bases from J, with 10 bases in between.

The chain combines TRBV9 with TRBJ2-1, with 11 nucleotides matching TRBD2. V shed 3 bases, J shed 0 bases, and the junction held 5 bases outside the gene matches. The CDR3 is 17 residues long. The germline CDR1 and CDR2 sequences are SGDLS and YYNGEE. For the CDR3, the DNA is TGTGCCAGCAGCGGGGGACTAGCGGAAAGCTCCTACAATGAGCAGTTCTTC. It specifies CASSGGLAESSYNEQFF.

This CDR3 is CAWRAMGLAAETQYF. The DNA for the CDR3 is TGTGCCTGGAGGGCGATGGGACTAGCGGCGGAGACCCAGTACTTC. The V call is TRBV30, the J call TRBJ2-5; 11 nucleotides agree with TRBD2. The V segment lost 3 bases and the J segment 5 bases; nucleotides outside the gene matches: 8. Germline values: CDR1 GTSNPN, CDR2 SVGIG (reference sequence). The CDR3 has 15 residues. The whole variable domain, remainder taken from reference TRBV30 and TRBJ2-5, is SQTIHQWPATLVQPVGSPLSLECTVEGTSNPNLYWYRQAAGRGLQLLFYSVGIGQISSEVPQNLSASRPQDRQFILSSKKLLLSDSGFYLCAWRAMGLAAETQYFGPGTRLLVL.